This T cell receptor beta chain was identified during a study of shared clonotypes between healthy human individuals. This clone was found a few times. The data were produced by immunoSEQ multiplex PCR, yet TCRdb's version contains in-frame clones alone and is incomplete. Of about a million clones listed, approximately 75% were seen once; the top ten hold over 0.8%. The germline gives CDR1 MDHEN, CDR2 SYDVKM. The CDR3 length is 16 residues. With V trimmed by 6 bases and J by 0 bases, 4 bases remained unmatched. This sequence joins TRBV28 and TRBJ1-6, with 8 bases identical to TRBD1. Sequences were obtained from memory CD4+ T cells from PBMCs. The subset is: CD45RA-negative fraction. This clonotype was obtained from a man younger than 35 in good health. Some clones in this sample may be carry-over from other donors' samples. The CDR3 spells CASRRDRSSYNSPLHF. CDR3 bases: TGTGCCAGCAGAAGGGACAGGAGCTCCTATAATTCACCCCTCCACTTT.